Sequencing of this T cell receptor beta chain was carried out in a study of T cells in tumors after PD-1 blockade. Assay used: immunoSEQ multiplex PCR; TCRdb lists only in-frame clones, some missing. The repertoire consists of under 75,000 clones, with about 74% occurring once and the leading ten covering roughly 4.7%. This clone was counted only a few times. V lost 0 bases and J 7 bases, leaving 6 bases between the germline ends. CDR1 and CDR2 (germline): SGHNT, YENEEA. CDR3 length equals 12 residues. This clonotype was obtained from a human donor with basal cell carcinoma. This material consisted of PBMCs, taken after anti-PD-1 treatment. V and J are TRBV11-3 and TRBJ1-1; D is uncertain. The CDR3 nucleotides are TGTGCCAGCAGCTTAGATGGGGATGAAGCTTTCTTT. Residues: CASSLDGDEAFF.